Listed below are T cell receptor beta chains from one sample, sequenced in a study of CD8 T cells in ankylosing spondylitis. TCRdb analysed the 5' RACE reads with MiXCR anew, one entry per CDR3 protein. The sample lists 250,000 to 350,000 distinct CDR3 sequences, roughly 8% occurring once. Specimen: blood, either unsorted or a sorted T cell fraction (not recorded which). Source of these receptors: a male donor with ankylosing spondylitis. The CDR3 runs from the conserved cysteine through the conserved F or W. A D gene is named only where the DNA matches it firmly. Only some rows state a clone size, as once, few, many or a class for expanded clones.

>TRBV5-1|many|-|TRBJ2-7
TGCGCCAGCAGCTCGGGGGAATGGGTGTACGAGCAGTACTTC
CASSSGEWVYEQYF
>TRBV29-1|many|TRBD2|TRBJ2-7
TGCAGCGTTGACGGGACTAGCGGGAGAGTCGAGCAGTACTTC
CSVDGTSGRVEQYF
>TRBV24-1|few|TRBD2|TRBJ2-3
TGTGCCACCAGTGATTTACTAGCGGGAGAAACAGATACGCAGTATTTT
CATSDLLAGETDTQYF
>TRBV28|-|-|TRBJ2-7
TGTGCCAGCAGTTTATTGGCAGAGAGCTCCTACGAGCAGTACTTC
CASSLLAESSYEQYF
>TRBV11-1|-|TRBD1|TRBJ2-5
TGTGCCAGCAGCCCTAAGTCCGGGACAGGGGAGATTCGAGAGACCCAGTACTTC
CASSPKSGTGEIRETQYF
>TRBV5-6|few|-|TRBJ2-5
TGTGCCAGCAGCTCAATCCAAGAGACCCAGTACTTC
CASSSIQETQYF
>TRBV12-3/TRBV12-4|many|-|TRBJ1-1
TGTGCCAGCACCCTGACAGGACACACTGAAGCTTTCTTT
CASTLTGHTEAFF
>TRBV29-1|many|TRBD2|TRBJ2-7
TGCAGCGTGGGACTAGTGGACGAGCAGTACTTC
CSVGLVDEQYF
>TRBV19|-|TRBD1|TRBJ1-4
TGTGCCAGTACCCGGGACAGGGGAGGCGGAAAACTGTTTTTT
CASTRDRGGGKLFF
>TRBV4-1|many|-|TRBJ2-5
TGCGCCAGCAGATCTCAGGAGAGGGGTCGGGAGACCCAGTACTTC
CASRSQERGRETQYF
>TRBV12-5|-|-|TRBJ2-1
TGTGCTAGTGGTCTTTTCGGGAGAAGTTACAATGAGCAGTTCTTC
CASGLFGRSYNEQFF
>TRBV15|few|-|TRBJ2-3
TGTGCCACCAGCATACTGGGGAGTTCTACAGATACGCAGTATTTT
CATSILGSSTDTQYF
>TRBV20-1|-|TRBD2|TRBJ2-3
TGCAGTGCTTTAGGGGCGGGAGGGCCAGATACGCAGTATTTT
CSALGAGGPDTQYF
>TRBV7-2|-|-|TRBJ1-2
TGTGCCAGCAGCAGCCCAGCCTATGGCTACACCTTC
CASSSPAYGYTF
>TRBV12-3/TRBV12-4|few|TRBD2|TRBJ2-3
TGTGCCAGCAGCCATAGCGGGAGGACCCAGGTTACGCAGTATTTT
CASSHSGRTQVTQYF
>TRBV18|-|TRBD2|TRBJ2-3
TGTGCCAGCTCACCACCTCCCCTAGCGGCCGGTACGCAGTATTTT
CASSPPPLAAGTQYF
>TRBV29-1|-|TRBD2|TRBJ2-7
TGCAGCGTTGGTCTAGCGGGAGGGCCGTACGAGCAGTACTTC
CSVGLAGGPYEQYF
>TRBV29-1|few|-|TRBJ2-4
TGCAGCGTTGACAGCCGGAACATTCAGTACTTC
CSVDSRNIQYF
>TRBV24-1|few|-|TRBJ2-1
TGTGCCACCAGTTTAGGGAGAAGGCCCAATGAGCAGTTCTTC
CATSLGRRPNEQFF
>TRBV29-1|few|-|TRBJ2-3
TGCAGCGTTCTCTACGGGACTTTCCCTAGCACAGATACGCAGTATTTT
CSVLYGTFPSTDTQYF
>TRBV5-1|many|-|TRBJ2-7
TGCGCCAGCAGCCGAACCGGGACCGTCTCCTACGAGCAGTACTTC
CASSRTGTVSYEQYF
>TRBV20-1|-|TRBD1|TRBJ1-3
TGCAGTGCTCACCCCCCCGGGACAGGGACAAACACCATATATTTT
CSAHPPGTGTNTIYF
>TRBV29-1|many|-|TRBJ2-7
TGCAGCGTTGAGGATGGCCTTCAAGCGATGAGCTCCTACGAGCAGTACTTC
CSVEDGLQAMSSYEQYF
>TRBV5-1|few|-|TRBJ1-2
TGCGCCAGCAGCTTGATTACAGCTAACTATGGCTACACCTTC
CASSLITANYGYTF
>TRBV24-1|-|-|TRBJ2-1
TGTGCCACCAGTGATGTCGAGGGGTGGTCCTACAATGAGCAGTTCTTC
CATSDVEGWSYNEQFF
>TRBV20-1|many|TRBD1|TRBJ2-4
TGCAGTGCTTCTGGACAGGATCGAAACATTCAGTACTTC
CSASGQDRNIQYF
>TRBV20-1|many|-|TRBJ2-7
TGCAGTGCTAGAGATCCCGGCAGCTACGAGCAGTACTTC
CSARDPGSYEQYF
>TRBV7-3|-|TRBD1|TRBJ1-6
TGTGCCAGCAGCTCGACAGGGAGTAATTCACCCCTCCACTTT
CASSSTGSNSPLHF
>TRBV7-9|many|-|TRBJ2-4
TGTGCCAGCAGCCCCCTGGAGGAGGGGGGAAAAAACATTCAGTACTTC
CASSPLEEGGKNIQYF
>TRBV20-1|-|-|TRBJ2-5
TGCAGTGCTAGAAGGTTAGCGGCCCGGGAGACCCAGTACTTC
CSARRLAARETQYF
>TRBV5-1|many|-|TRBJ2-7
TGCGCCAGCAGCTCCAGGACGGGATACGAGCAGTACTTC
CASSSRTGYEQYF
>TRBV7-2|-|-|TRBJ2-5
TGTGCCAGCAGTCTGAAGAACCGCGGGGAGACCCAGTACTTC
CASSLKNRGETQYF
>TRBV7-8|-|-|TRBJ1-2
TGTGCCAGCAGCTTTGGGGCCGACGCCGACTATGGCTACACCTTC
CASSFGADADYGYTF
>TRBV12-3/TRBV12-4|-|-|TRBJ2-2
TGTGCCAGCAGTTTCTGGGGGGCCGACACCGGGGAGCTGTTTTTT
CASSFWGADTGELFF
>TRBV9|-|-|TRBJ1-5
TGTGCCAGCAGCAACGGGGGCAATCAGCCCCAGCATTTT
CASSNGGNQPQHF
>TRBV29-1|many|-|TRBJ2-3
TGCAGCGTTGAAGAGTCGCGAGCGCCAGATACGCAGTATTTT
CSVEESRAPDTQYF
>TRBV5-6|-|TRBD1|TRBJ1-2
TGTGCCAGCAGCCCGGGACAGCCGGCTGCCTATGGCTACACCTTC
CASSPGQPAAYGYTF
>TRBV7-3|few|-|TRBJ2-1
TGTGCCAGCGCGAGTACCGGGGCCAATGAGCAGTTCTTC
CASASTGANEQFF
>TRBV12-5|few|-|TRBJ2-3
TGTGCTAGTGGTTTGTTTGAGTCAAGCGATACGCAGTATTTT
CASGLFESSDTQYF
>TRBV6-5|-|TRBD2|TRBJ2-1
TGTGCCAGCAGTTACAGGATAGGGACTAGAGGTAATGAGCAGTTCTTC
CASSYRIGTRGNEQFF
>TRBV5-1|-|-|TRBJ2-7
TGCGCCAGCAGCTTGATAGGACCCAATTCCTACGAGCAGTACTTC
CASSLIGPNSYEQYF
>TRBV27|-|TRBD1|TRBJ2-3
TGTGCCAGCAGTACTGGACAGGGGGGCACAGATACGCAGTATTTT
CASSTGQGGTDTQYF
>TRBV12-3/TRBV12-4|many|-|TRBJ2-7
TGTGCCAGCAGTTTCGCCCGGGAGCAGTACTTC
CASSFAREQYF
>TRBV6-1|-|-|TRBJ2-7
TGTGCCAGCACCCCATGGGGAGAATCCTACGAGCAGTACTTC
CASTPWGESYEQYF
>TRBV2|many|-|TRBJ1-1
TGTGCCAGCAGTGTTCGGGCTGAAGCTTTCTTT
CASSVRAEAFF
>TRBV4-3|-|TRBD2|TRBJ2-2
TGCGCCAGCAGCCAAGATCTGGCTAGCGGGAGGACCGGGGAGCTGTTTTTT
CASSQDLASGRTGELFF
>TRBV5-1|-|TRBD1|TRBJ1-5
TGCGCCAACAGCTTGGGACAGGGTTCCGGTCAGCCCCAGCATTTT
CANSLGQGSGQPQHF
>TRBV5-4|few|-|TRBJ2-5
TGTGCCAGCAGCTTGCAATACCAAGAGACCCAGTACTTC
CASSLQYQETQYF
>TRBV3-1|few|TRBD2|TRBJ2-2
TGTGCCAGCAGCCAAGGGGGGACTAGCTTGTACACCGGGGAGCTGTTTTTT
CASSQGGTSLYTGELFF
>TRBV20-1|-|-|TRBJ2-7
TGCAGTGCCGCGGCAGGGGGGTACGAGCAGTACTTC
CSAAAGGYEQYF
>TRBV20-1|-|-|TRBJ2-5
TGCAGTGCTAGAGTTATCAGGGAGACCCAGTACTTC
CSARVIRETQYF
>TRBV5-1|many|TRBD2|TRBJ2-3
TGCGCCAGCAGCTTGGAGGGGACTAGTTCCACAGATACGCAGTATTTT
CASSLEGTSSTDTQYF
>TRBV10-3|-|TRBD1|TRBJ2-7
TGTGCCATCAGTGAGAGGACAGGGCGGGACGAGCAGTACTTC
CAISERTGRDEQYF
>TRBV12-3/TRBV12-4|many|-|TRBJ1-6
TGTGCCAGCAGCAATACAGGGCGGGATTCACCCCTCCACTTT
CASSNTGRDSPLHF